This T cell receptor (beta chain) comes out of a study of OX40 agonist ivuxolimab in advanced cancers. The CDR3 is 18 amino acids. Germline CDR1 and CDR2: MGHRA and YSYEKL. Trimming took 3 bases from V and 7 from J, leaving 22 bases between them. Assay: immunoSEQ multiplex PCR; the TCRdb copy retains only in-frame clones and omits some. The repertoire includes roughly 75,000 clones, around 86% of them detected once, and more than 2.5% sits in the top ten. The starting material was CD4+ or CD8+ T cells sorted from blood, obtained in a trial of the OX40 agonist ivuxolimab. The source of this sequence is an adult with an advanced solid tumor such as melanoma, head and neck, liver or kidney cancer. The gene calls are TRBV4-1 and TRBJ1-6, with D tentatively TRBD1 (6 bases). The DNA for the CDR3 is TGCGCCAGCAGCCACTCCCCCCTCCGGGCCAGGGGAAATTCACCCCTCCACTTT. Protein product: CASSHSPLRARGNSPLHF.